A single TCR beta chain is shown here with its context. Its target is not known. This sample stems from a study of CD8+CD57+ T cells in acquired aplastic anemia. Across the whole study: Mean yield of DNA from sorted CD4+ and CD8+ cells was about 3.2 ug. Study-level findings and limits: Between patients and controls, CD8+ Simpson's diversity did not vary significantly.

CDR3 and TCR beta VDJ profiling relied on a genomic DNA template. One entry per CDR3 protein results from TCRdb running MiXCR on the reads. The data show 89,000 or so distinct CDR3 sequences, around 68% seen once. Sequencing involved patients with CD8+CD57+ cell expansion previously shown by flow cytometry. Trimming removed 6 bases from V and 0 bases from J, with 22 bases in between. CDR1 LGHNA and CDR2 YNFKEQ come from the germline V gene. The CDR3 totals 18 residues. The origin of this receptor is a human donor with aplastic anemia. Input material: sorted CD4+, CD8+, or CD8+CD57+ T cells (not recorded which) from PBMCs. The chain employs TRBV4-2 and TRBJ2-3; a possible D gene is TRBD2 (6 bases). The CDR3 DNA reads as TGTGCCAGCAGGGGGACGGGACTCCCTTTCTCTAGCACAGATACGCAGTATTTT. This gives the protein CASRGTGLPFSSTDTQYF.